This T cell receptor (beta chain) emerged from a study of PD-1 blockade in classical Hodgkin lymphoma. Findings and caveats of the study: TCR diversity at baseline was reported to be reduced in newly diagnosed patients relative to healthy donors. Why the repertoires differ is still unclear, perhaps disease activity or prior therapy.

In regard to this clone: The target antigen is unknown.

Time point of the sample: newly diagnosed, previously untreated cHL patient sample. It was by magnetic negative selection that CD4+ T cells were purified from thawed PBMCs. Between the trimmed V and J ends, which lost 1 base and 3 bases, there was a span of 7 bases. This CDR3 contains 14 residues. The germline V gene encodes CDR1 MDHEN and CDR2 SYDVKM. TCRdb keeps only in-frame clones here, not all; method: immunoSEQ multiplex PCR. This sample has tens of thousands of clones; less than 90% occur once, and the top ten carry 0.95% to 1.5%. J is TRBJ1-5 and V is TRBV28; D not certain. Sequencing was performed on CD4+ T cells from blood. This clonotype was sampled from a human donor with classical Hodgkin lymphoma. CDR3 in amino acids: CASSLLQFNQPQHF. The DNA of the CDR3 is TGTGCCAGCAGTTTATTACAGTTCAATCAGCCCCAGCATTTT.